The present T cell receptor (beta chain) was sequenced within a study of read filtering for tumor transcriptome and immune sequencing. As for the study in general: Revised staging placed under ten patients in R-ISS I, about 17 in II, 7 in III.

This library used roughly 400 ng RNA and molecular barcoded adaptors spanning alpha/delta and beta/gamma chains. TCRdb recomputed calls from the reads with MiXCR, one row per CDR3 protein. The table lists 130,000 or so distinct CDR3 sequences, about 13% of them singletons, with under 9% in the top ten. This clonotype has a count of ten or more. Its antigen is undetermined. Study results and limitations: IR-seq captured clonotypes deeper and more reliably than RNA-seq.

Trimming cost V 3 bases and J 6 bases; bases outside gene matches: 6. The CDR3 consists of 16 residues. CDR1 and CDR2 (germline): LNHDA, SQIVND (reference sequence). This sequence joins TRBV19 and TRBJ2-3, with 13 bases aligning to TRBD2. The TCR comes from a donor at least 40 years old with multiple myeloma. Sequenced material: a population of CD138-negative cells sorted from bone marrow. Written as DNA, the CDR3 is TGTGCCAGTAGTATGGCGGGACTAGCGGGACTTGATACGCAGTATTTT. Its translation is CASSMAGLAGLDTQYF.